This TCR beta chain is from a study of T-cell memory formation after mild COVID-19. The CDR3 covers 15 residues. Germline V gene lookup returns CDR1 SGHRS and CDR2 YFSETQ. J lost 2 bases, V lost 0 bases, and 5 bases had no gene match. Each CDR3 protein gets one entry after TCRdb re-called the 5' RACE reads with MiXCR. The table records over 350,000 distinct CDR3 sequences, 20% to 25% of them present only once. V gene TRBV5-1 combines with J gene TRBJ2-7, with TRBD1 matching over 7 bases. Sequencing was performed on PBMCs or a T cell subset sorted from them (not recorded which). This TCR derives from an adult woman who had mild COVID-19 (a few samples of this study predate the infection). Cell type and time point are not known. The CDR3 reads CASSLETGSTYEQYF. The CDR3 DNA reads as TGCGCCAGCAGCTTGGAGACAGGGAGCACCTACGAGCAGTACTTC.